Below, one T cell receptor (beta chain) is given with its context. Coverage ceases 3 residues before the CDR3 finishes, and the germline J gene fills in the end. The sample originates from a study of T cells in women clearing cervical HPV infection. Profiling relied on immunoSEQ multiplex PCR, and the TCRdb table lists in-frame clones only, not all of them. This sample carries tens of thousands of clones, with about 6.1% going to the ten biggest clones. The CDR3 consists of 18 residues. Trimming took 5 bases from V and 0 from J; bases not matched to a gene: 15. The V gene's germline CDR1 is DFQATT and CDR2 SNEGSKA (reference sequence).

The TCR originated in a woman aged 18-70 years with a cervical HPV16 infection that either progressed to CIN3+ or cleared (not recorded which). The source material was blood buffy coat. This rearrangement joins TRBV20-1 to TRBJ1-5; 8 bases are shared with TRBD1. This chain's CDR3 is CSAGTIPGTGDSNQPQHF. The CDR3 DNA, read in part, is TGCAGTGCTGGTACCATACCAGGGACAGGTGATAGCAATCAGCCC.